Shown below are 26 T cell receptor beta chains from a single sample sequenced in a study of cytomegalovirus exposure and HLA in healthy donors. Here immunoSEQ multiplex PCR was the method, and the copy in TCRdb shows in-frame clones only, minus some. The sample holds approximately 120,000 clones, 85% to 90% seen once. Sequences were obtained from PBMCs. Source of these receptors: a woman younger than 35 in good health and CMV-seronegative.

This clone was detected only once. The chain carries TRBV13 and TRBJ2-7; D ambiguous. The CDR3 extends over 14 amino acids. Germline V gene data show CDR1 as PRHDT and CDR2 as FYEKMQ (reference sequence). The germline V and J ends were trimmed by 0 bases and 5 bases, with 11 bases remaining between them. This CDR3 reads CASSLGASLHEQYF. The CDR3 DNA follows: TGTGCCAGCAGCTTAGGGGCCAGTCTCCACGAGCAGTACTTC.

The rearrangement links TRBV28 to TRBJ2-2, with 7 bases aligning to TRBD1. V gave up 7 bases and J gave up 4 bases; unmatched junction bases: 6. The CDR3 extends over 14 amino acids. Germline V gene lookup returns CDR1 MDHEN and CDR2 SYDVKM. CDR3 DNA sequence: TGTGCCAGCAACGGGGCAGGGGGCACCGGGGAGCTGTTTTTT. Its translation: CASNGAGGTGELFF.

The gene calls are TRBV5-1 and TRBJ2-7; a possible D gene is TRBD1 (5 bases). Per germline, CDR1 SGHRS and CDR2 YFSETQ. V lost 4 bases, J lost 2 bases, and 16 bases lay in between. This CDR3 spans 15 amino acids. The CDR3 sequence is CASSPETTAAYEQYF. The CDR3 nucleotides read TGCGCCAGCAGCCCGGAAACGACAGCAGCCTACGAGCAGTACTTC. The complete variable domain, with remaining parts taken from reference TRBV5-1 and TRBJ2-7, reads KAGVTQTPRYLIKTRGQQVTLSCSPISGHRSVSWYQQTPGQGLQFLFEYFSETQRNKGNFPGRFSGRQFSNSRSEMNVSTLELGDSALYLCASSPETTAAYEQYFGPGTRLTVT.

The rearrangement joins TRBV5-6 to TRBJ1-2; 9 nucleotides agree with TRBD1. The CDR3 loop spans 13 amino acids. CDR1 is SGHDT and CDR2 is YYEEEE in the germline V gene. V dropped 4 bases and J dropped 5; count of bases not matched to a gene: 3. The CDR3 nucleotides are TGTGCCAGCAGCCCGGGACAGGGATATGGCTACACCTTC. Its protein product is CASSPGQGYGYTF.

The J gene is TRBJ2-3, the V gene TRBV27, with TRBD2 matching over 7 bases. The CDR3 covers 16 residues. The germline gives CDR1 MNHEY, CDR2 SMNVEV (reference sequence). J lost 2 bases, V lost 8 bases, and 13 bases had no gene match. In DNA form, the CDR3 reads TGTGCCAGCCCTTCTAGCCTAGCGGAGCCCACAGATACGCAGTATTTT. Residues: CASPSSLAEPTDTQYF.

V usage is TRBV4-2 and J usage is TRBJ1-3; 8 bases match TRBD1. The germline V gene encodes CDR1 LGHNA and CDR2 YNFKEQ. There are 17 residues in the CDR3. The junction had 7 bases not matched to a gene; V was cut back by 3 bases and J by 0 bases. The CDR3 spells CASSQADRAASGNTIYF. Here the CDR3 DNA reads TGTGCCAGCAGCCAGGCGGACAGGGCGGCCTCTGGAAACACCATATATTTT.

The chain recombines TRBV4-1 with TRBJ2-5; 7 bases match TRBD2. Germline V gene sequence: CDR1 MGHRA, CDR2 YSYEKL. The CDR3 length is 15 residues. Unmatched junction bases numbered 9, after V lost 6 bases and J lost 2 bases. The CDR3 DNA reads as TGCGCCAGCAGGCCAAGTGACGGGAGGCAAGAGACCCAGTACTTC. Amino acids: CASRPSDGRQETQYF.

The chain carries TRBV6-6 and TRBJ2-5, with 7 bases aligning to TRBD1. The CDR3 contains 12 residues. Germline V lookup: CDR1 MNHNY, CDR2 SVGAGI (reference sequence). J lost 3 bases, V lost 7 bases, and 2 bases had no gene match. The DNA for the CDR3 is TGTGCCAGCACGGGACAGAAAGAGACCCAGTACTTC. Amino acids: CASTGQKETQYF.

The chain combines TRBV18 with TRBJ2-1, with 8 bases lining up with TRBD2. This CDR3 has 14 residues. The germline V gene has CDR1 KGHSH and CDR2 LQKENI. J was trimmed by 6 bases and V by 2 bases; bases with no gene match: 3. The CDR3 is CASSPELAANEQFF. CDR3 DNA: TGTGCCAGCTCACCAGAACTAGCGGCCAATGAGCAGTTCTTC.

CDR3 residues: CASRHPGVRPNEQFF. In DNA form, the CDR3 reads TGCGCCAGCAGACACCCAGGGGTTCGGCCCAATGAGCAGTTCTTC. The chain combines TRBV10-2 with TRBJ2-1; a possible D gene is TRBD1 (6 bases). CDR1 and CDR2 from the germline V gene are WSHSY and SAAADI. The CDR3 consists of 15 residues. Trimming removed 6 bases at V and 6 bases at J, with 18 bases between.

The chain links TRBV9 to TRBJ1-2; no firm D call. Trimming took off 3 bases at V and 0 bases at J, with 12 bases between the two ends. The CDR3 totals 15 residues. CDR1 is SGDLS and CDR2 is YYNGEE in the germline V gene. CDR3 protein: CASSAEGGPNYGYTF. The CDR3 DNA reads TGTGCCAGCAGCGCCGAGGGCGGCCCTAACTATGGCTACACCTTC.

J is TRBJ2-1 and V is TRBV6-1; the match to TRBD1 covers 7 bases. In germline, CDR1 is MNHNS, CDR2 SASEGT. V trimming: 1 base; J trimming: 2 bases; junction bases outside the gene matches: 8. The CDR3 covers 17 residues. The CDR3 nucleotides are TGTGCCAGCAGTGAAGGGCCTATGACAGGGCCCTACAATGAGCAGTTCTTC. Protein: CASSEGPMTGPYNEQFF.

This chain connects TRBV5-4 to TRBJ2-1; 10 bases are shared with TRBD2. The CDR3 is 16 residues long. The germline CDR1 and CDR2 sequences are SGHNT and YYREEE (reference sequence). V dropped 4 bases and J dropped 8; count of bases not matched to a gene: 12. CDR3 sequence: CASSQSGREVWDEQFF. In DNA form, the CDR3 reads TGTGCCAGCAGCCAGAGCGGGAGGGAGGTATGGGATGAGCAGTTCTTC.

V is TRBV4-3 and J is TRBJ2-7; D remains unclear. CDR1 and CDR2 from the germline V gene are LGHNA and YSLEER. V lost 1 base and J 2 bases, leaving 9 bases between the germline ends. This CDR3 contains 14 residues. The CDR3 bases are TGCGCCAGCAGCCAAGTATTTGGCCCCTACGAGCAGTACTTC. Translating gives CASSQVFGPYEQYF.

The V and J genes are TRBV9 and TRBJ2-4, with 13 bases fitting TRBD2. From germline, CDR1 is SGDLS and CDR2 YYNGEE. The junction had 6 bases not matched to a gene; V was cut back by 2 bases and J by 7 bases. The CDR3 has 16 amino acids. DNA of the CDR3: TGTGCCAGCAGCGTCGGACTAGCGGGAGCATCGAACATTCAGTACTTC. This sequence encodes CASSVGLAGASNIQYF.

The genes are TRBV6-5 and TRBJ1-1; the match to TRBD1 covers 9 bases. CDR1 is MNHEY, CDR2 SVGAGI, per germline. CDR3 size: 14 residues. V trimming: 6 bases; J trimming: 7 bases; junction bases outside the gene matches: 9. Here the CDR3 DNA reads TGTGCCAGCAGGAGACAGGGGGGGGTTTTTGAAGCTTTCTTT. This codes for CASRRQGGVFEAFF.

V is TRBV20-1 and J is TRBJ2-7, with 7 bases lining up with TRBD1. The junction had 8 bases not matched to a gene; V was cut back by 8 bases and J by 7 bases. The CDR3 sequence is 11 residues long. Germline CDR1 is DFQATT and CDR2 is SNEGSKA (reference sequence). For the CDR3, the DNA is TGCAGTACTAAGGTACAGGGGGAGCAGTACTTC. Its translation is CSTKVQGEQYF.

The J gene is TRBJ1-2, the V gene TRBV30; D is ambiguous. The CDR3 has 12 residues. Germline values: CDR1 GTSNPN, CDR2 SVGIG (reference sequence). The ends were cut back, 0 bases at V and 7 bases at J, with 9 bases in the middle. The CDR3 here is CAWSVGSGGYTF. The DNA for the CDR3 is TGTGCCTGGAGTGTTGGGAGTGGTGGCTACACCTTC.

This clone appeared once. The gene calls are TRBV19 and TRBJ2-5, with 9 bases fitting TRBD1. The CDR3 is 15 amino acids. Trimming at V came to 9 bases and at J to 5 bases, leaving 13 bases not matched to a gene. The V gene's germline CDR1 is LNHDA and CDR2 SQIVND (reference sequence). In nucleotides, the CDR3 is TGTGCCAGCTCTATGGGACAGGGCGTCGGGGAGACCCAGTACTTC. This translates into CASSMGQGVGETQYF.

The chain carries TRBV6-5 and TRBJ1-2; D call uncertain. Trimming left V 2 bases short and J 5 bases short, with 12 bases between. Germline CDR1 reads MNHEY; CDR2 reads SVGAGI. The CDR3 extends over 14 amino acids. The CDR3 nucleotides read TGTGCCAGCAGTTACCCGGGATCGATTTATGGCTACACCTTC. It yields the protein CASSYPGSIYGYTF.

The chain uses TRBV5-6 and TRBJ1-1; a weak D match, TRBD1 (5 bases). The V gene lost 3 bases and the J gene lost 1 base, with 7 bases spanning the gap. The CDR3 extends over 13 amino acids. Germline V gene sequence: CDR1 SGHDT, CDR2 YYEEEE. Here the CDR3 reads CASSYGQNTEAFF. In DNA form, the CDR3 reads TGTGCCAGCAGCTACGGACAGAACACTGAAGCTTTCTTT.

The sample holds one count of this clone. The V and J genes are TRBV19 and TRBJ1-5; maybe TRBD1 (6 bases). Germline V CDR1 and CDR2: LNHDA, SQIVND (reference sequence). V was cut by 10 bases and J by 3 bases, with 16 bases left in between. CDR3 length: 14 amino acids. CDR3 sequence: CATQLGGTNQPQHF. The CDR3 DNA sequence: TGTGCCACCCAATTAGGGGGTACCAATCAGCCCCAGCATTTT.

V usage is TRBV28 and J usage is TRBJ2-4; D may be TRBD2 (6 bases). V was shortened by 3 bases and J by 0 bases, with 24 bases between the two germline ends. This CDR3 is built from 20 residues. The V gene's germline CDR1 is MDHEN and CDR2 SYDVKM. The CDR3 reads CASSFNWDSWSKLAKNIQYF. The CDR3 DNA follows: TGTGCCAGCAGTTTCAACTGGGACTCTTGGTCCAAACTAGCCAAAAACATTCAGTACTTC. The full variable domain, its missing parts supplied by reference TRBV28 and TRBJ2-4, is DVKVTQSSRYLVKRTGEKVFLECVQDMDHENMFWYRQDPGLGLRLIYFSYDVKMKEKGDIPEGYSVSREKKERFSLILESASTNQTSMYLCASSFNWDSWSKLAKNIQYFGAGTRLSVL.

In this sample, this clone turned up a few times. The chain is built from TRBV6-1 and TRBJ1-2, with D unclear. The CDR3 length is 15 residues. CDR1 is MNHNS, CDR2 SASEGT, per germline. V lost 1 base and J lost 5, with 14 bases in between. The CDR3, as DNA: TGTGCCAGCAGTGAAGTTCCGCGTGCGGGGTATGGCTACACCTTC. It codes for CASSEVPRAGYGYTF.

The V call is TRBV4-1, the J call TRBJ2-2, with 7 bases lining up with TRBD2. The V gene's germline CDR1 is MGHRA and CDR2 YSYEKL. V lost 7 bases to trimming and J lost 1 base; unmatched junction nucleotides: 9. This CDR3 spans 16 amino acids. The CDR3 spells CASTQPGGLNTGELFF. As DNA, the CDR3 is TGCGCCAGCACCCAGCCGGGGGGTCTGAACACCGGGGAGCTGTTTTTT.

The chain recombines TRBV5-1 with TRBJ2-1, with a possible D match to TRBD2 (6 bases). This CDR3 spans 11 amino acids. Germline V gene data show CDR1 as SGHRS and CDR2 as YFSETQ. V was clipped by 5 bases and J by 8 bases, with 8 bases between them. The CDR3 reads CASRGGHEQFF. The CDR3 bases are TGCGCCAGCAGGGGGGGTCATGAGCAGTTCTTC.